This T cell receptor (beta chain) was retrieved from a study of beta chain features in type 1 diabetes. Study results and caveats: In all four CD4+ subsets, TCRB CDR3 length was significantly, moderately reduced in type 1 diabetes. Insertions at VDJ junctions were less frequent in type 1 diabetes patients. These patients also deleted more nucleotides at the same junctions.

With respect to this clone: Its specificity is unknown.

The investigators reverse transcribed all of the isolated RNA, so they sequenced expressed TCRB transcripts. This table comes from immunoSEQ multiplex PCR, and its TCRdb copy is limited to in-frame clones, with some not included. The profile shows roughly 730,000 clones, 10% to 15% of them singletons. Sampling consisted of one heparinised blood draw per donor, averaging around 120 mL. V lost 5 bases and J 4 bases, leaving 20 bases between the germline ends. This CDR3 contains 16 residues. Germline CDR1 and CDR2: LNHDA and SQIVND (reference sequence). Sequenced input: naive CD4+ T cells from blood. The receptor was isolated from a young man with type 1 diabetes. V gene TRBV19 combines with J gene TRBJ1-1; D call uncertain. The CDR3 region is CASSDIFRAGITEAFF. The CDR3 nucleotides read TGTGCCAGTAGTGACATATTTAGGGCTGGAATCACTGAAGCTTTCTTT. The variable domain in full, completed from reference TRBV19 and TRBJ1-1, reads DGGITQSPKYLFRKEGQNVTLSCEQNLNHDAMYWYRQDPGQGLRLIYYSQIVNDFQKGDIAEGYSVSREKKESFPLTVTSAQKNPTAFYLCASSDIFRAGITEAFFGQGTRLTVV.